These 14 T cell receptor beta chains came from one sample sequenced in a study of T cell responses to AZD1222 COVID-19 vaccine. The protocol was immunoSEQ multiplex PCR, while the TCRdb copy is restricted to in-frame clones and leaves out a portion. Of some 70,000 clones listed, 75% to 85% are singletons. The sequencing here drew on peripheral blood, taken 28 days after the second AZD1222 dose. The receptors shown here come from an adult who received the AZD1222 COVID-19 vaccine.

The rearrangement joins TRBV18 to TRBJ2-6; D is uncertain. CDR1 KGHSH and CDR2 LQKENI come from the germline V gene. V dropped 3 bases and J dropped 0 bases, with 15 bases sitting between them. The CDR3 length is 18 residues. In DNA form, the CDR3 reads TGTGCCAGCTCACCCCTGGTGGCCGCGAGCTCTGGGGCCAACGTCCTGACTTTC. Residues: CASSPLVAASSGANVLTF.

The genes are TRBV6-5 and TRBJ1-3; possibly TRBD1 for D (5 bases). The CDR3 extends over 15 amino acids. Germline values: CDR1 MNHEY, CDR2 SVGAGI. The V end was cut by 4 bases, the J end by 0 bases, with 10 bases between. CDR3 amino acids: CASSWGANSGNTIYF. The DNA for the CDR3 is TGTGCCAGCAGTTGGGGCGCTAACTCTGGAAACACCATATATTTT.

The CDR3 is CASRQQLMNTEAFF. CDR3 coding DNA: TGCGCCAGCAGGCAGCAGCTGATGAACACTGAAGCTTTCTTT. The J gene is TRBJ1-1, the V gene TRBV5-1; no reliable D call. Germline values: CDR1 SGHRS, CDR2 YFSETQ. The CDR3 is 14 amino acids. V was clipped by 5 bases and J by 0 bases, with 11 bases between them.

The genes are TRBV7-9 and TRBJ2-3; TRBD2 matches at 7 bases. The V segment lost 5 bases and the J segment 1 base; nucleotides outside the gene matches: 3. Per the germline V gene, CDR1 is SEHNR and CDR2 is FQNEAQ (reference sequence). The CDR3 length is 14 residues. The CDR3 reads CASSRSGGTDTQYF. The CDR3 region has the DNA TGTGCCAGCAGCCGCAGCGGGGGCACAGATACGCAGTATTTT. The full variable domain, its missing parts supplied by reference TRBV7-9 and TRBJ2-3, is DTGVSQNPRHKITKRGQNVTFRCDPISEHNRLYWYRQTLGQGPEFLTYFQNEAQLEKSRLLSDRFSAERPKGSFSTLEIQRTEQGDSAMYLCASSRSGGTDTQYFGPGTRLTVL.

This chain uses TRBV5-6 with TRBJ1-1; D remains unclear. The V gene lost 2 bases and the J gene lost 2 bases, with 10 bases spanning the gap. The V gene's germline CDR1 is SGHDT and CDR2 YYEEEE. This CDR3 contains 14 residues. The CDR3 is CASSFYGENTEAFF. The CDR3, as DNA: TGTGCCAGCAGCTTCTATGGGGAAAACACTGAAGCTTTCTTT. The whole variable domain, filled in from reference TRBV5-6 and TRBJ1-1, reads DAGVTQSPTHLIKTRGQQVTLRCSPKSGHDTVSWYQQALGQGPQFIFQYYEEEERQRGNFPDRFSGHQFPNYSSELNVNALLLGDSALYLCASSFYGENTEAFFGQGTRLTVV.

The chain links TRBV3-1 (or the pseudogene TRBV3-2) to TRBJ2-7; no firm D call. V was clipped by 1 base and J by 5 bases, with 3 bases between them. This CDR3 comprises 11 residues. The germline V gene has CDR1 LGHDT and CDR2 YNNKEL (reference sequence). CDR3 protein: CASSQGHEQYF. DNA for the CDR3: TGTGCCAGCAGCCAAGGTCACGAGCAGTACTTC.

The chain carries TRBV5-4 and TRBJ1-2; the match to TRBD1 covers 7 bases. Germline assignment: CDR1 SGHNT and CDR2 YYREEE (reference sequence). This CDR3 spans 14 amino acids. Unmatched junction bases numbered 4, after V lost 0 bases and J lost 5 bases. The CDR3 DNA is TGTGCCAGCAGCTTGGACAGGGGTGAATATGGCTACACCTTC. It translates to CASSLDRGEYGYTF.

The chain carries TRBV5-3 and TRBJ1-2; D remains ambiguous. TRBV5-3 is annotated as an ORF whose role is uncertain. Trimming took off 6 bases at V and 8 bases at J, with 14 bases between the two ends. CDR3 length equals 12 residues. CDR3 bases: TGTGCCAGAATGGAAGGGCTTGGGGGCTACACCTTC. Translation: CARMEGLGGYTF.

V is TRBV6-2 or TRBV6-3 and J is TRBJ2-3, with TRBD1 matching over 10 bases. Looked up from germline, CDR1 is MNHEY and CDR2 is SVGEGT. The junction had 7 bases not matched to a gene; V was cut back by 5 bases and J by 2 bases. This CDR3 contains 16 residues. The CDR3 protein is CASSDRTGGSTDTQYF. The CDR3 DNA reads TGTGCCAGCAGTGACCGGACAGGGGGTTCCACAGATACGCAGTATTTT.

The J gene is TRBJ2-3, the V gene TRBV6-2 or TRBV6-3, with a tentative D call TRBD2 (5 bases). The CDR3 contains 14 residues. The germline V gene has CDR1 MNHEY and CDR2 SVGEGT. Deletions cut 2 bases from V and 6 bases from J, with 12 bases between. The CDR3 DNA follows: TGTGCCAGCAGTTACCTAGCAAAATTGGATACGCAGTATTTT. Translating it yields CASSYLAKLDTQYF.

The V and J genes are TRBV15 and TRBJ1-1, with no clear D. In germline, CDR1 is LNHNV, CDR2 YYDKDF (reference sequence). This CDR3 spans 15 amino acids. Trimming left V 0 bases short and J 4 bases short, with 12 bases between. The CDR3: CATSRERVIGTEAFF. The CDR3 region has the DNA TGTGCCACCAGCAGAGAACGGGTGATAGGCACTGAAGCTTTCTTT. Full variable domain (missing parts from reference TRBV15 and TRBJ1-1): DAMVIQNPRYQVTQFGKPVTLSCSQTLNHNVMYWYQQKSSQAPKLLFHYYDKDFNNEADTPDNFQSRRPNTSFCFLDIRSPGLGDTAMYLCATSRERVIGTEAFFGQGTRLTVV.

V and J are TRBV7-9 and TRBJ1-1; D call uncertain. Germline values: CDR1 SEHNR, CDR2 FQNEAQ (reference sequence). The CDR3 has 12 amino acids. V was trimmed by 3 bases and J by 8 bases, leaving 10 bases between them. As DNA, the CDR3 is TGTGCCAGCAGCTTCGGGGAGGGAGAAGCTTTCTTT. This codes for CASSFGEGEAFF.

This clone was counted a few times. The chain combines TRBV5-1 with TRBJ2-5, with 7 nucleotides matching TRBD1. The junction had 10 bases not matched to a gene; V was cut back by 4 bases and J by 4 bases. CDR3 length equals 15 residues. Germline lookup yields CDR1 SGHRS and CDR2 YFSETQ. CDR3 DNA sequence: TGCGCCAGCAGCCACACACAGGGGATTCGAGAGACCCAGTACTTC. This encodes CASSHTQGIRETQYF.

The chain has TRBV30 and TRBJ1-6; TRBD1 is a possible D gene (6 bases). Trimming cost V 3 bases and J 7 bases, with 13 bases left between them. This CDR3 region has 14 residues. The germline gives CDR1 GTSNPN, CDR2 SVGIG (reference sequence). The CDR3 DNA sequence: TGTGCCTGGAGGGGGACAACGAGAAATTCACCCCTCCACTTT. The encoded protein is CAWRGTTRNSPLHF. The variable domain in full, completed from reference TRBV30 and TRBJ1-6, reads SQTIHQWPATLVQPVGSPLSLECTVEGTSNPNLYWYRQAAGRGLQLLFYSVGIGQISSEVPQNLSASRPQDRQFILSSKKLLLSDSGFYLCAWRGTTRNSPLHFGNGTRLTVT.